Listed here are 29 T cell receptor beta chains from one sample, sequenced in a study of blood T cell repertoires in COVID-19. Sequencing was performed with immunoSEQ multiplex PCR; in TCRdb, only in-frame clones are kept and a portion is missing. The table shows some 110,000 clones, with around 85% occurring only once. Sequenced: peripheral blood. These receptors originate from a woman of 80 years or more with COVID-19, enrolled during active disease.

This chain joins TRBV3-1 (or the pseudogene TRBV3-2) and TRBJ1-2, with 10 nucleotides matching TRBD1. Germline-derived CDR1 and CDR2 are LGHDT and YNNKEL (reference sequence). The V and J ends lost 3 bases and 8 bases, in that order; junction bases with no gene match: 12. CDR3 length: 16 residues. CDR3 loop: CASSQELRDRGQGYTF. CDR3 nucleotides: TGTGCCAGCAGCCAGGAATTACGGGACAGGGGTCAGGGCTACACCTTC.

This chain links TRBV9 with TRBJ2-1, with TRBD2 matching 9 bases. The germline V gene has CDR1 SGDLS and CDR2 YYNGEE. The CDR3 is 15 amino acids. The ends lost 0 bases at V and 3 bases at J; junction bases unmatched: 1. The CDR3 spells CASSVEAGGYNEQFF. The CDR3 DNA follows: TGTGCCAGCAGCGTAGAAGCGGGAGGCTACAATGAGCAGTTCTTC.

CDR3 bases: TGTGCCATCAGTGAAAGGACTAGCGGGAGTTACAATGAGCAGTTCTTC. Residues: CAISERTSGSYNEQFF. This chain uses TRBV10-3 with TRBJ2-1; TRBD2 aligns across 13 bases. Germline lookup yields CDR1 ENHRY and CDR2 SYGVKD. This CDR3 spans 16 amino acids. The ends lost 3 bases at V and 4 bases at J; junction bases unmatched: 3.

V gene TRBV12-5 combines with J gene TRBJ1-5; no firm D call. Looked up from germline, CDR1 is LGHNT and CDR2 is FRNRAP. V lost 7 bases and J 4 bases, leaving 11 bases between the germline ends. The CDR3 contains 13 residues. The CDR3 bases are TGTGCTAGTGCCTTGGGCGTTAATCAGCCCCAGCATTTT. Amino acids: CASALGVNQPQHF.

This chain uses TRBV19 with TRBJ1-4; weak D call: TRBD1 (6 bases). This CDR3 is built from 14 residues. Germline V lookup: CDR1 LNHDA, CDR2 SQIVND (reference sequence). Trimming stripped 5 bases from V and 8 bases from J, with 15 bases between. The CDR3 reads CASSVGTINEKLFF. DNA for the CDR3: TGTGCCAGTAGTGTTGGGACAATAAACGAAAAACTGTTTTTT.

The CDR3 sequence: CATGLAGGGSYEQYF. The CDR3 DNA reads TGTGCCACGGGACTAGCGGGAGGGGGCTCCTACGAGCAGTACTTC. This chain joins TRBV10-3 and TRBJ2-7; 16 bases are a match to TRBD2. The trim removed 10 bases at V and 0 bases at J, leaving 3 bases unmatched. CDR1 and CDR2 (germline): ENHRY, SYGVKD. The CDR3 has 15 amino acids.

The rearrangement uses TRBV3-1 (or the pseudogene TRBV3-2) and TRBJ2-1, with a tentative D call TRBD1 (5 bases). This CDR3 comprises 15 residues. The ends were cut back, 1 base at V and 5 bases at J, with 12 bases in the middle. Per germline, CDR1 LGHDT and CDR2 YNNKEL (reference sequence). The CDR3 is CASSQGGAGHNEQFF. CDR3 DNA sequence: TGTGCCAGCAGCCAAGGGGGCGCAGGTCACAATGAGCAGTTCTTC.

The V gene is TRBV19, the J gene TRBJ1-2, with TRBD1 matching over 10 bases. The J segment lost 5 bases and the V segment lost 4 bases, leaving 4 bases of the junction unmatched. The germline V gene has CDR1 LNHDA and CDR2 SQIVND (reference sequence). This CDR3 contains 14 residues. The CDR3 sequence is CASSTRQGAYGYTF. DNA of the CDR3: TGTGCCAGTAGTACCCGACAGGGGGCATATGGCTACACCTTC.

V gene TRBV24-1 combines with J gene TRBJ1-4; 7 bases map to TRBD1. The J segment lost 8 bases and the V segment lost 6 bases, leaving 2 bases of the junction unmatched. Germline CDR1 reads KGHDR; CDR2 reads SFDVKD. The CDR3 is 12 residues long. The CDR3, as DNA: TGTGCCACCAGTCCAGGGGGAGAAAAACTGTTTTTT. It yields the protein CATSPGGEKLFF.

The V and J genes are TRBV9 and TRBJ2-2, with 8 bases matching TRBD2. Germline V gives CDR1 SGDLS, CDR2 YYNGEE. V trimming: 0 bases; J trimming: 2 bases; junction bases outside the gene matches: 3. The CDR3 is made up of 16 amino acids. CDR3 sequence (DNA): TGTGCCAGCAGCGTAGGACTAGCGAGTAACACCGGGGAGCTGTTTTTT. Its translation is CASSVGLASNTGELFF.

The chain carries TRBV3-1 (or the pseudogene TRBV3-2) and TRBJ2-2; 8 bases match TRBD1. Trimming removed 6 bases from V and 7 bases from J; junction bases left unmatched: 7. The germline V gene encodes CDR1 LGHDT and CDR2 YNNKEL (reference sequence). The CDR3 is made up of 14 amino acids. CDR3 sequence reads: CASRPTGVNGELFF. The CDR3 coding sequence is TGTGCCAGCAGGCCGACAGGGGTCAACGGGGAGCTGTTTTTT.

This sequence joins TRBV5-1 and TRBJ2-7; no firm D call. The CDR3 is 15 residues long. Germline loops: CDR1 SGHRS, CDR2 YFSETQ. The V end lost 0 bases, the J end lost 0 bases, and 10 bases lay between the germline ends. This CDR3 reads CASSLGQVSSYEQYF. The CDR3 DNA is TGCGCCAGCAGCTTGGGGCAGGTCAGCTCCTACGAGCAGTACTTC.

Here the CDR3 reads CSVVFNTEAFF. As DNA, the CDR3 is TGCAGCGTTGTATTTAACACTGAAGCTTTCTTT. The chain joins TRBV29-1 to TRBJ1-1; no clear D. There are 11 residues in the CDR3. Trimming removed 4 bases at V and 2 bases at J, with 5 bases between. Germline assignment: CDR1 SQVTM and CDR2 ANQGSEA.

The chain employs TRBV7-3 and TRBJ1-4; D is possibly TRBD1 (6 bases). The CDR3 loop spans 20 amino acids. CDR1 is SGHTA and CDR2 is FQGTGA in the germline V gene. The ends were cut back, 5 bases at V and 2 bases at J, with 27 bases in the middle. In nucleotides, the CDR3 is TGTGCCAGCAGCCGCCGGGGGGCGATTCTCCCCCCATGTACTAATGAAAAACTGTTTTTT. The encoded protein is CASSRRGAILPPCTNEKLFF.

This rearrangement joins TRBV6-5 to TRBJ2-3; possibly TRBD2 for D (5 bases). The V gene's germline CDR1 is MNHEY and CDR2 SVGAGI. Trimming removed 4 bases from V and 3 bases from J, with 11 bases in between. The CDR3 is 14 residues long. The chain's CDR3 is CASSWIGGTDTQYF. CDR3 sequence (DNA): TGTGCCAGCAGTTGGATCGGCGGGACAGATACGCAGTATTTT.

This clone showed up just a few times. V usage is TRBV3-1 (or the pseudogene TRBV3-2) and J usage is TRBJ2-7; 9 positions match TRBD1. The CDR3 is 15 amino acids. V trimming: 5 bases; J trimming: 5 bases; junction bases outside the gene matches: 10. CDR1 and CDR2 (germline): LGHDT, YNNKEL (reference sequence). The CDR3 DNA reads as TGTGCCAGCAGCAGACCGGGACAGGGATACGACGAGCAGTACTTC. Amino acid sequence: CASSRPGQGYDEQYF.

The V and J genes are TRBV6-5 and TRBJ1-6, with TRBD1 identical over 7 bases. J was trimmed by 6 bases and V by 4 bases; bases with no gene match: 9. The CDR3 length is 16 residues. CDR1 is MNHEY, CDR2 SVGAGI, per germline. The CDR3 region has the DNA TGTGCCAGCAGTTCCTCAGACACAGGGGCTAATTCACCCCTCCACTTT. Protein product: CASSSSDTGANSPLHF.

This chain uses TRBV4-3 with TRBJ2-3, with D perhaps matching TRBD1 (7 bases). Trimming left V 0 bases short and J 5 bases short, with 12 bases between. The CDR3 loop spans 15 amino acids. Germline CDR1 LGHNA, CDR2 YSLEER. Here the CDR3 DNA reads TGCGCCAGCAGCCAAGATCTGCGGGACAGAGATACGCAGTATTTT. Its protein product is CASSQDLRDRDTQYF.

This clone was counted between two and nine times. The chain combines TRBV5-1 with TRBJ2-6; D gene ambiguous. Germline CDR1 SGHRS, CDR2 YFSETQ. V lost 0 bases to trimming and J lost 0 bases, with 4 bases between them. The CDR3 has 15 residues. CDR3 residues: CASSLGSSGANVLTF. CDR3 in DNA: TGCGCCAGCAGCTTGGGGAGCTCTGGGGCCAACGTCCTGACTTTC.

The gene calls are TRBV5-1 and TRBJ2-1; TRBD2 matches 11 bases. V was clipped by 4 bases and J by 7 bases; unmatched bases: 7. CDR1 and CDR2 (germline): SGHRS, YFSETQ. This CDR3 contains 15 residues. The CDR3 region is CASSPGLAGGNEQFF. DNA for the CDR3: TGCGCCAGCAGCCCCGGGCTAGCGGGAGGAAATGAGCAGTTCTTC. Full variable domain (rest looked up from reference TRBV5-1 and TRBJ2-1): KAGVTQTPRYLIKTRGQQVTLSCSPISGHRSVSWYQQTPGQGLQFLFEYFSETQRNKGNFPGRFSGRQFSNSRSEMNVSTLELGDSALYLCASSPGLAGGNEQFFGPGTRLTVL.

The V gene is TRBV12-3 or TRBV12-4, the J gene TRBJ1-1; TRBD1 agrees at 8 bases. This CDR3 is 13 amino acids long. With 5 bases clipped from V and 4 bases from J, the junction kept 3 bases outside the gene matches. The CDR3 here is CASSLTGATEAFF. The CDR3 nucleotides read TGTGCCAGCAGTCTGACAGGGGCCACTGAAGCTTTCTTT.

This clone was counted only a few times. V and J are TRBV4-3 and TRBJ2-5; TRBD1 agrees at 8 bases. Germline-derived CDR1 and CDR2 are LGHNA and YSLEER. V shed 0 bases and J 5 bases; nucleotides not matched to a gene: 5. CDR3 length: 15 amino acids. The CDR3 here is CASSQDTGGLETQYF. DNA for the CDR3: TGCGCCAGCAGCCAAGATACAGGGGGTTTGGAGACCCAGTACTTC.

The V gene is TRBV7-5, the J gene TRBJ2-1; the D call of TRBD2 is as the table states it, not checked on the DNA. TRBV7-5 is reported as a pseudogene. The CDR3 spans 15 residues. In nucleotides, the CDR3 is TGTGCCAGAAGCCCGGGTCTAGCGAACTACAATGAGCAGTTCTTC. Its protein product is CARSPGLANYNEQFF.

V usage is TRBV10-3 and J usage is TRBJ2-1; 13 bases match TRBD2. Germline trimming cut 6 bases from V and 6 bases from J; bases unmatched to any gene: 8. Germline loops: CDR1 ENHRY, CDR2 SYGVKD. This CDR3 contains 16 residues. The CDR3 loop is CAISPGLAGSSNEQFF. The CDR3 coding sequence is TGTGCCATCAGCCCGGGACTAGCGGGATCTAGCAATGAGCAGTTCTTC.

The genes are TRBV4-1 and TRBJ2-3; D call uncertain. Trimming pared 0 bases from V and 5 bases from J, leaving 12 bases between. Germline-derived CDR1 and CDR2 are MGHRA and YSYEKL. The CDR3 has 15 residues. CDR3 residues: CASSQEDRVGDTQYF. The DNA of the CDR3 is TGCGCCAGCAGCCAAGAAGATCGAGTTGGAGATACGCAGTATTTT.

V and J are TRBV6-5 and TRBJ1-6, with unresolved D. The CDR3 has 15 residues. Trimming stripped 7 bases from V and 5 bases from J, with 15 bases between. Looked up from germline, CDR1 is MNHEY and CDR2 is SVGAGI. The CDR3 reads CASTRSVSDNSPLHF. CDR3 in DNA: TGTGCCAGCACCCGCTCGGTATCCGATAATTCACCCCTCCACTTT.

This chain links TRBV6-2 or TRBV6-3 with TRBJ1-5; TRBD1 might be the D (5 bases). CDR1 and CDR2 from the germline V gene are MNHEY and SVGEGT. Trimming took 5 bases from V and 3 from J, leaving 20 bases between them. The CDR3 is made up of 17 amino acids. The CDR3 loop is CASSIISSVGLNQPQHF. The CDR3 nucleotides are TGTGCCAGCAGTATAATATCGTCGGTGGGGCTCAATCAGCCCCAGCATTTT.

V usage is TRBV4-3 and J usage is TRBJ2-3; 14 bases align to TRBD2. V trimming: 1 base; J trimming: 6 bases; junction bases outside the gene matches: 3. The CDR3 spans 16 residues. Germline CDR1 reads LGHNA; CDR2 reads YSLEER. The CDR3 DNA reads TGCGCCAGCAGCCAAGTACGACTAGCGGGGGGGGATACGCAGTATTTT. Translated, it gives CASSQVRLAGGDTQYF.

V usage is TRBV5-1 and J usage is TRBJ1-1, with TRBD1 identical over 12 bases. The V gene end was trimmed by 4 bases and the J gene end by 0 bases; junction bases not matched to a gene: 16. The germline CDR1 and CDR2 sequences are SGHRS and YFSETQ. The CDR3 has 20 amino acids. The chain's CDR3 is CASSLGQGAWASLMNTEAFF. In DNA, the CDR3 is TGCGCCAGCAGCCTGGGACAGGGGGCTTGGGCTTCACTAATGAACACTGAAGCTTTCTTT.